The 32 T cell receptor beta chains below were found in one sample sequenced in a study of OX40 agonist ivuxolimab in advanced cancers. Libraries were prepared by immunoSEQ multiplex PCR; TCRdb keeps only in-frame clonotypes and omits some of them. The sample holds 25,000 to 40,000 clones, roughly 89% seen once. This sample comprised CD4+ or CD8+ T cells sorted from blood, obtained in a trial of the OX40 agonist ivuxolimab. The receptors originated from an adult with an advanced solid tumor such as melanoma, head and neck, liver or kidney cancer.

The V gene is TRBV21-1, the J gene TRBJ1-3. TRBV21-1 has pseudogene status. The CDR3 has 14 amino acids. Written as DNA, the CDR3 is TGTGCCAGCACCCCACTCTGGGGTGGAAACACCATATATTTT. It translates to CASTPLWGGNTIYF.

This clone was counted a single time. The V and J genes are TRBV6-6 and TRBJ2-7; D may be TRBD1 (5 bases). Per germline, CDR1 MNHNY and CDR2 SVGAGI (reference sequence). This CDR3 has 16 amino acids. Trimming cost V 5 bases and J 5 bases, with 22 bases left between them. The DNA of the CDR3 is TGTGCCAGCAGTAGCAGTTTAGGGGCCCATCATGACGAGCAGTACTTC. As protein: CASSSSLGAHHDEQYF.

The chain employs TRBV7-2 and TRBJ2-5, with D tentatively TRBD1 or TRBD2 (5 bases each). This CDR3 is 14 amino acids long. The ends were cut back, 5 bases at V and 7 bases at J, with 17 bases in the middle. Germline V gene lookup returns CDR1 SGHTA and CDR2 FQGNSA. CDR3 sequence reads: CASSESGPTGTQYF. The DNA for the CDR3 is TGTGCCAGCAGCGAATCGGGGCCTACCGGGACCCAGTACTTC.

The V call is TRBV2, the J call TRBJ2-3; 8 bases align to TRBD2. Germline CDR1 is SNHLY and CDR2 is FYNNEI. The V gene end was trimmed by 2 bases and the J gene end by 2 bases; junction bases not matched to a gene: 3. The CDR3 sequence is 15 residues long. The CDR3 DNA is TGTGCCAGCAGTGAATACGGGGGGGCCACAGATACGCAGTATTTT. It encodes CASSEYGGATDTQYF.

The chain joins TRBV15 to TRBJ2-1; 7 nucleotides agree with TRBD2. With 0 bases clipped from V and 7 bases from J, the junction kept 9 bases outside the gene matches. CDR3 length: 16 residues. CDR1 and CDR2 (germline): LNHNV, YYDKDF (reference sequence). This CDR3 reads CATSRDSPGGSNEQFF. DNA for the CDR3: TGTGCCACCAGCAGAGATTCCCCCGGCGGGAGTAATGAGCAGTTCTTC.

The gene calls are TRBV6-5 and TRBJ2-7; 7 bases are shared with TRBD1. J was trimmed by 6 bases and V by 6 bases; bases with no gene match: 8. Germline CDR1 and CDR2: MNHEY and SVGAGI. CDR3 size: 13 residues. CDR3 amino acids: CASRPGGDREQYF. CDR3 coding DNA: TGTGCCAGCAGACCAGGGGGTGATCGCGAGCAGTACTTC.

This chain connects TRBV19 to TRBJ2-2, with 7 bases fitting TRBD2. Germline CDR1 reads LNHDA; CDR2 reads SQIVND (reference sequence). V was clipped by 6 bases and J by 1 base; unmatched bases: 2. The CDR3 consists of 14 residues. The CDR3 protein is CASRAGRNTGELFF. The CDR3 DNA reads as TGTGCCAGTAGAGCGGGAAGGAACACCGGGGAGCTGTTTTTT.

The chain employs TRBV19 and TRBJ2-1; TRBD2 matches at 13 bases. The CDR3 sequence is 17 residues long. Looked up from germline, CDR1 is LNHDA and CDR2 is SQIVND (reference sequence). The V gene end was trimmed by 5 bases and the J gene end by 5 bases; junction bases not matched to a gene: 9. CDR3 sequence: CASSPRTSGRLNNEQFF. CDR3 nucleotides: TGTGCCAGTAGTCCAAGGACTAGCGGGAGATTGAACAATGAGCAGTTCTTC. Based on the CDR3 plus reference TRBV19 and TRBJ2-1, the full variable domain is DGGITQSPKYLFRKEGQNVTLSCEQNLNHDAMYWYRQDPGQGLRLIYYSQIVNDFQKGDIAEGYSVSREKKESFPLTVTSAQKNPTAFYLCASSPRTSGRLNNEQFFGPGTRLTVL.

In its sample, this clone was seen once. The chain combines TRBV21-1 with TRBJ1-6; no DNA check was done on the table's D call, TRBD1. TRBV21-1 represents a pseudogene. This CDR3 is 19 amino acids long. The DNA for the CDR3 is TGTGCCAGCAGCACCCGGGACAGAAATATTAGCTCCTATAATTCACCCCTCCACTTT. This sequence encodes CASSTRDRNISSYNSPLHF.

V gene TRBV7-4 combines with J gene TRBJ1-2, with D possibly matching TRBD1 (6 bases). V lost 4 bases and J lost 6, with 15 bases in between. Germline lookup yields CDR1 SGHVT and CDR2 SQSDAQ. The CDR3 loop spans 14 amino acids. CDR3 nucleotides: TGTGCCAGCAGCTCGCGCACTCAGGGGAATGGCTACACCTTC. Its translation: CASSSRTQGNGYTF.

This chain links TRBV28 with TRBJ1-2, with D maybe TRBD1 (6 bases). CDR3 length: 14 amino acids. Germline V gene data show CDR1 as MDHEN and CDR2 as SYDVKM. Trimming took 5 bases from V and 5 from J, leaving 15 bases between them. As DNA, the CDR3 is TGTGCCAGCAGTGTGACAGGTGAATTTTATGGCTACACCTTC. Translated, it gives CASSVTGEFYGYTF.

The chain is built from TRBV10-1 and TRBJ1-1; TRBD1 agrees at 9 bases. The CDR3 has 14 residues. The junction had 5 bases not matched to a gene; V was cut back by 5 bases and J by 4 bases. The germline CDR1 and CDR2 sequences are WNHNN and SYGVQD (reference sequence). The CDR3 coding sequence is TGCGCCAGCAGTAACAGGGGGCGCGGCACTGAAGCTTTCTTT. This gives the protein CASSNRGRGTEAFF.

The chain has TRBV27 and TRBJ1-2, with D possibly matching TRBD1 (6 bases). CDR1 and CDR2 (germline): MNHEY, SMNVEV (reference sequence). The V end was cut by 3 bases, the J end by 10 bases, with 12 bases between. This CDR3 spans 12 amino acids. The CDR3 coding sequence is TGTGCCAGCAGTTTCCATCAGGGGCCCTACACCTTC. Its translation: CASSFHQGPYTF.

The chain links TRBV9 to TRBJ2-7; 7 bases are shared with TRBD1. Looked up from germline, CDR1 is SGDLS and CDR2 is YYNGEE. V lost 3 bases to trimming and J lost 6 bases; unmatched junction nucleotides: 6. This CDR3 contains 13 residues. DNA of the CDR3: TGTGCCAGCAGCGGTCGACAGGGCCCCGAGCAGTACTTC. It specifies CASSGRQGPEQYF.

The CDR3 protein is CASSQESSGGAGETQYF. The CDR3 nucleotides are TGCGCCAGCAGCCAAGAAAGCAGCGGGGGGGCCGGGGAGACCCAGTACTTC. The chain employs TRBV4-3 and TRBJ2-5, with 10 bases that match TRBD2. Germline CDR1 is LGHNA and CDR2 is YSLEER. V was pared by 0 bases and J by 5 bases, with 9 bases of the junction left unmatched. This CDR3 region has 17 residues.

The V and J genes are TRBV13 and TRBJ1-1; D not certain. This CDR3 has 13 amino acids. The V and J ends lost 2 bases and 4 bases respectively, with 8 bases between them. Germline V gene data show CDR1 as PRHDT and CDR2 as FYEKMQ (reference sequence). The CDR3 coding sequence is TGTGCCAGCAGCTTAAAGAGCGTCACTGAAGCTTTCTTT. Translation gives CASSLKSVTEAFF. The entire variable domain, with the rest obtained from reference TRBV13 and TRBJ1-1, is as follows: AAGVIQSPRHLIKEKRETATLKCYPIPRHDTVYWYQQGPGQDPQFLISFYEKMQSDKGSIPDRFSAQQFSDYHSELNMSSLELGDSALYFCASSLKSVTEAFFGQGTRLTVV.

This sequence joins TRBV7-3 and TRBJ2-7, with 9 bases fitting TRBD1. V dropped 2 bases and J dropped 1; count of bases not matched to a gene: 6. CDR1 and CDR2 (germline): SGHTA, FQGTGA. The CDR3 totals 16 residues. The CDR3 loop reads CASSLLSGQGSYEQYF. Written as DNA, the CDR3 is TGTGCCAGCAGCTTATTGTCGGGACAGGGATCCTACGAGCAGTACTTC.

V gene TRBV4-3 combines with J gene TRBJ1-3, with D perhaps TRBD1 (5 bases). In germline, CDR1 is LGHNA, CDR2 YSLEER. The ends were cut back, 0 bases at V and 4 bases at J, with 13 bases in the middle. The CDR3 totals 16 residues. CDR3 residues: CASSQDPRGAGNTIYF. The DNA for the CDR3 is TGCGCCAGCAGCCAAGATCCGAGAGGGGCCGGAAACACCATATATTTT.

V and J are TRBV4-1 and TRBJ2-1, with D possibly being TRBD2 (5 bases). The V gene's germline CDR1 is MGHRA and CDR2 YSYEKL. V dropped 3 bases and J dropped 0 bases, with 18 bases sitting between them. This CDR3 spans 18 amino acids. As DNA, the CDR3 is TGCGCCAGCAGCCATAAACTTCCTCCGGGGAGCTCCTACAATGAGCAGTTCTTC. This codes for CASSHKLPPGSSYNEQFF.

The CDR3 here is CASSEGTGIRGYTF. In DNA form, the CDR3 reads TGTGCCAGCAGTGAAGGTACAGGCATCCGTGGCTACACCTTC. The rearrangement joins TRBV6-1 to TRBJ1-2, with D perhaps matching TRBD1 (5 bases). Trimming left V 1 base short and J 7 bases short, with 13 bases between. Germline CDR1 is MNHNS and CDR2 is SASEGT. The CDR3 has 14 amino acids.

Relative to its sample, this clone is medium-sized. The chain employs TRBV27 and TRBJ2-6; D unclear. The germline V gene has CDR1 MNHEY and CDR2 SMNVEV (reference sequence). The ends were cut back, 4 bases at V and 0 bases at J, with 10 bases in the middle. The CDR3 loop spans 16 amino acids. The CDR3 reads CASSSGRPSGANVLTF. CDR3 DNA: TGTGCCAGCAGTTCCGGGCGGCCCTCTGGGGCCAACGTCCTGACTTTC.

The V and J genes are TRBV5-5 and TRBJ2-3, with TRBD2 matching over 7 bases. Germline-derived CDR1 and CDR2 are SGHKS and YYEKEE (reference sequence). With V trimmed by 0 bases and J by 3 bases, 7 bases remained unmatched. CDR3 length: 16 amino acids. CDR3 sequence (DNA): TGTGCCAGCAGCTTGGCCGGGGGGTTCAGGACAGATACGCAGTATTTT. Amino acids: CASSLAGGFRTDTQYF. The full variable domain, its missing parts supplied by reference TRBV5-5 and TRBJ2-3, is DAGVTQSPTHLIKTRGQQVTLRCSPISGHKSVSWYQQVLGQGPQFIFQYYEKEERGRGNFPDRFSARQFPNYSSELNVNALLLGDSALYLCASSLAGGFRTDTQYFGPGTRLTVL.

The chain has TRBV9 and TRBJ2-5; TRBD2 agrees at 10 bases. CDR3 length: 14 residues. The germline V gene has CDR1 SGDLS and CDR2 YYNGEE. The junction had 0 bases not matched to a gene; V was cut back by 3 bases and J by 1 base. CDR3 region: CASSASGSQETQYF. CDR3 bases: TGTGCCAGCAGCGCTAGCGGGAGCCAAGAGACCCAGTACTTC.

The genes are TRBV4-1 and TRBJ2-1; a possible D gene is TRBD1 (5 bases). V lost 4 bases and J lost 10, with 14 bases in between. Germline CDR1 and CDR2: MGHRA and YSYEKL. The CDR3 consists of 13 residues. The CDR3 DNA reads TGCGCCAGCAGCCTTTCCCAGGGCCGGGAGCAGTTCTTC. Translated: CASSLSQGREQFF.

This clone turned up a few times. CDR3: CSVDQVGAFF. CDR3 DNA: TGCAGCGTGGACCAGGTGGGAGCTTTCTTT. The rearrangement joins TRBV29-1 to TRBJ1-1; D unresolved. Between the trimmed V and J ends, which lost 6 bases and 10 bases, there was a span of 12 bases. The CDR3 is 10 residues long. Germline loops: CDR1 SQVTM, CDR2 ANQGSEA.

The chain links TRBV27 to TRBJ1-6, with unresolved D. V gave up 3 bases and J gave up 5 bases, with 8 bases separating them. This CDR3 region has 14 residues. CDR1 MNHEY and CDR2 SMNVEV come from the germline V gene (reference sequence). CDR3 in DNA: TGTGCCAGCAGTTTCGGATGGGATAATTCACCCCTCCACTTT. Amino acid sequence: CASSFGWDNSPLHF.

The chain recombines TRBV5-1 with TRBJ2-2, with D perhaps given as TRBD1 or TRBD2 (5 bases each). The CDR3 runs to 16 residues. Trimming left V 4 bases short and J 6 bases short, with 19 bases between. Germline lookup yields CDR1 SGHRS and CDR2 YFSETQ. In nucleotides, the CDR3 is TGCGCCAGCAGCCCCCGTGGGACGGGGACCGCCGGGGAGCTGTTTTTT. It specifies CASSPRGTGTAGELFF.

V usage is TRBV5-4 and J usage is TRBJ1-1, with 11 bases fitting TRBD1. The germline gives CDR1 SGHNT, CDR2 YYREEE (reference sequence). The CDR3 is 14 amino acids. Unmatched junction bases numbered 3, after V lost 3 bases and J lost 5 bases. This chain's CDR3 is CASSWGQGVTEAFF. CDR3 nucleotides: TGTGCCAGCAGCTGGGGACAGGGGGTAACTGAAGCTTTCTTT.

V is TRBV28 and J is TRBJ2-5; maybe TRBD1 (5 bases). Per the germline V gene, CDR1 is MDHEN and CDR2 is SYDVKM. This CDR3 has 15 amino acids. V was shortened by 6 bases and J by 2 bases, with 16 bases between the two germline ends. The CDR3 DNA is TGTGCCAGCAGCCCAGGGCAGGGCCCTCAAGAGACCCAGTACTTC. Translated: CASSPGQGPQETQYF.

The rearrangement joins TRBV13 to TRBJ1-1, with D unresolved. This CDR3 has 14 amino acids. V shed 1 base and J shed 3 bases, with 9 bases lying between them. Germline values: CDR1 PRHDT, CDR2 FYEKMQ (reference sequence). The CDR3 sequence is CASSLAMRHTEAFF. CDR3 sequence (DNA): TGTGCCAGCAGCTTAGCGATGCGCCACACTGAAGCTTTCTTT.

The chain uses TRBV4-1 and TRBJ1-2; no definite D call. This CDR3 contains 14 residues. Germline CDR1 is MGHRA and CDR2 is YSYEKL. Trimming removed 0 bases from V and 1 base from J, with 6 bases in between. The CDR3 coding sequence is TGCGCCAGCAGCCAAGATAGGCTTAACTATGGCTACACCTTC. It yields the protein CASSQDRLNYGYTF.

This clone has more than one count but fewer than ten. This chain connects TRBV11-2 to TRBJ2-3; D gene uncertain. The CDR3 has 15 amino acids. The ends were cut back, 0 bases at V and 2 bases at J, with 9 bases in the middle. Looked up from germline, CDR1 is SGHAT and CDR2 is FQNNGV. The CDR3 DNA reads TGTGCCAGCAGCTTAGAGGGTTGGTCCACAGATACGCAGTATTTT. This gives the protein CASSLEGWSTDTQYF.